This entry features one TCR beta chain sequence. The germline gives CDR1 SGHTA, CDR2 FQGTGA. Trimming took 6 bases from V and 4 from J; bases not matched to a gene: 9. The CDR3 length is 14 residues. Original data processing: Researchers report that nucleated cell counts were estimated from reference gene primer amplification. The protocol was immunoSEQ multiplex PCR, while the TCRdb copy is restricted to in-frame clones and leaves out a portion. For V, J and clone size, that table is used; D and trimming come from the DNA. The table has about 140,000 clones, around 90% seen once. The sample originates from a study of blood T cell repertoires in COVID-19. Overall study context: Samples taken during acute and convalescent COVID-19 were collected in the United States, Italy and Spain.

The V and J genes are TRBV7-3 and TRBJ2-7, with TRBD1 matching over 7 bases. Sequences were obtained from peripheral blood. This TCR came from a woman aged 55-70 years with acute or convalescent COVID-19. Here the CDR3 DNA reads TGTGCCAGCAGGGGGGACAGAAGACAATACGAGCAGTACTTC. This sequence encodes CASRGDRRQYEQYF.